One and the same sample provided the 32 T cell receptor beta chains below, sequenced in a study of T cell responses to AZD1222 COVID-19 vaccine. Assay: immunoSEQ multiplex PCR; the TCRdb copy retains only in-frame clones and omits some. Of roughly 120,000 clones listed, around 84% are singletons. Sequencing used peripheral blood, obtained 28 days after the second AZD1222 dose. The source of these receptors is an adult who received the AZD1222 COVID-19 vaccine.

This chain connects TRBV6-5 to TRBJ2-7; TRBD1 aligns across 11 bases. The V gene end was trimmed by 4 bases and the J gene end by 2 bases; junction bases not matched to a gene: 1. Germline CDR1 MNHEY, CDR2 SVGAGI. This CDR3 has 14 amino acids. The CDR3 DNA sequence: TGTGCCAGCAGTTCGGGACAGGGGGCCTACGAGCAGTACTTC. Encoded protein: CASSSGQGAYEQYF.

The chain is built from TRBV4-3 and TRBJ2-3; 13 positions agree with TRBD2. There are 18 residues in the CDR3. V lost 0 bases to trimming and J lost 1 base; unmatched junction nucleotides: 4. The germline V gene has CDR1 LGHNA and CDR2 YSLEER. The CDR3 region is CASSQERTSGRRTDTQYF. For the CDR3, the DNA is TGCGCCAGCAGCCAAGAAAGGACTAGCGGGAGACGCACAGATACGCAGTATTTT.

The CDR3 here is CSVSRDSGANVLTF. The CDR3 DNA sequence: TGCAGCGTCTCCAGGGACAGTGGGGCCAACGTCCTGACTTTC. This chain connects TRBV29-1 to TRBJ2-6; TRBD1 agrees at 7 bases. The ends lost 6 bases at V and 3 bases at J; junction bases unmatched: 5. The CDR3 has 14 residues. Germline CDR1 SQVTM, CDR2 ANQGSEA.

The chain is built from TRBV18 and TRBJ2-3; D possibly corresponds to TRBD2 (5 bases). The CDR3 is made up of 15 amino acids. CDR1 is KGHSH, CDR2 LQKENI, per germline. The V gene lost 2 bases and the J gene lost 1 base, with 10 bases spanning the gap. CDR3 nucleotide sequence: TGTGCCAGCTCACCAAGGATTAGCGGCACAGATACGCAGTATTTT. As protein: CASSPRISGTDTQYF.

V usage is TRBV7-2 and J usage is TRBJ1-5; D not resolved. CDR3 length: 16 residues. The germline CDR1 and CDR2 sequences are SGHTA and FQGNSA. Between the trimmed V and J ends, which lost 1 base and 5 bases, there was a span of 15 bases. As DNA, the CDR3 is TGTGCCAGCAGCTTAGGTCTCTTGAGGGATGATCAGCCCCAGCATTTT. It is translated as CASSLGLLRDDQPQHF.

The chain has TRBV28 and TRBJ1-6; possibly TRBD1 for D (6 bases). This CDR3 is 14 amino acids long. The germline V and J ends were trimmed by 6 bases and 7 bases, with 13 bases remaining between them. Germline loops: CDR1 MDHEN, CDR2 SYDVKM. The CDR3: CASSQQGVNSPLHF. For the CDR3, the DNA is TGTGCCAGCAGCCAACAGGGAGTCAATTCACCCCTCCACTTT.

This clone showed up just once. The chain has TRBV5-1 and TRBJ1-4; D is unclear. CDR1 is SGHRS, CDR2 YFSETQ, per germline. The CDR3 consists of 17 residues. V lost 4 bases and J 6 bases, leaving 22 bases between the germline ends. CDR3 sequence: CASSPGYRDHFHEKLFF. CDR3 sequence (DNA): TGCGCCAGCAGCCCGGGTTACCGGGATCACTTTCATGAAAAACTGTTTTTT.

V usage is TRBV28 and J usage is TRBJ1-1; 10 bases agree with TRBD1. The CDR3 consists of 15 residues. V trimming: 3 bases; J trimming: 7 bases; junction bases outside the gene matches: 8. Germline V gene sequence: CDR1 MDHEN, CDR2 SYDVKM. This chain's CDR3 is CASSFWDRGSGEAFF. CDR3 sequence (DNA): TGTGCCAGCAGTTTTTGGGACAGGGGTTCGGGTGAAGCTTTCTTT.

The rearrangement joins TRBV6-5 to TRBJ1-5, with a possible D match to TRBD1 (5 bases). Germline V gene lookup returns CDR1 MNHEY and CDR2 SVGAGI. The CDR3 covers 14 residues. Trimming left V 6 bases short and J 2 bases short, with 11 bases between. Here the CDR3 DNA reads TGTGCCAGCAGCCCGGGACTCGGCAATCAGCCCCAGCATTTT. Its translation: CASSPGLGNQPQHF.

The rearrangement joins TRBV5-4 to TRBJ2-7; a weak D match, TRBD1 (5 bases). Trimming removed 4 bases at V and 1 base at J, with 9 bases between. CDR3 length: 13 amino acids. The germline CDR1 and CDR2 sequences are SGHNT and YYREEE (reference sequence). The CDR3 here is CASSPQGSYEQYF. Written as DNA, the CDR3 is TGTGCCAGCAGCCCTCAGGGTTCCTACGAGCAGTACTTC.

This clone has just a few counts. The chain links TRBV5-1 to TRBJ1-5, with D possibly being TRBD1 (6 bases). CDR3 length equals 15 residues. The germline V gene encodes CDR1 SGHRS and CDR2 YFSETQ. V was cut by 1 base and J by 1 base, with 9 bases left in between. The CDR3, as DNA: TGCGCCAGCAGCTTGTCTACAGGGAGCAATCAGCCCCAGCATTTT. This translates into CASSLSTGSNQPQHF.

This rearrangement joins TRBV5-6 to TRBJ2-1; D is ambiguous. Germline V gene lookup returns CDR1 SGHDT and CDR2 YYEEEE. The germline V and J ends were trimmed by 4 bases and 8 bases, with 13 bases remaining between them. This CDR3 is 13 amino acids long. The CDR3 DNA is TGTGCCAGCAGCCGGACGTCGGGCGATGAGCAGTTCTTC. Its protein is CASSRTSGDEQFF. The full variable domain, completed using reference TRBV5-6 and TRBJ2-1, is DAGVTQSPTHLIKTRGQQVTLRCSPKSGHDTVSWYQQALGQGPQFIFQYYEEEERQRGNFPDRFSGHQFPNYSSELNVNALLLGDSALYLCASSRTSGDEQFFGPGTRLTVL.

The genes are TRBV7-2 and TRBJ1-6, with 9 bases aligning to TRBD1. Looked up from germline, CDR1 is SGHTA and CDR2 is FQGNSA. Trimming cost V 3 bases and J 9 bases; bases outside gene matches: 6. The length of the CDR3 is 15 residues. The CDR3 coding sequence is TGTGCCAGCAGCTTGGGACAGGGTTTGAGTTCACCCCTCCACTTT. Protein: CASSLGQGLSSPLHF.

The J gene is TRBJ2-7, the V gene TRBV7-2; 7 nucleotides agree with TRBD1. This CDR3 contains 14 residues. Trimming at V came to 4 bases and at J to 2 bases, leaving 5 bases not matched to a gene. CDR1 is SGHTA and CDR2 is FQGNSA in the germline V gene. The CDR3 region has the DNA TGTGCCAGCAGCTCAGGACAGGCTCCCTACGAGCAGTACTTC. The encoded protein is CASSSGQAPYEQYF.

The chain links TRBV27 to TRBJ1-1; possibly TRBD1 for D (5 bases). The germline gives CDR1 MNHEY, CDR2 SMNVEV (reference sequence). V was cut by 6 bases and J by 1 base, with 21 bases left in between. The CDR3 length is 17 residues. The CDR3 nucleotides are TGTGCCAGCAGCACCAAACGAGTGGGGCCGAGGAACACTGAAGCTTTCTTT. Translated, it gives CASSTKRVGPRNTEAFF.

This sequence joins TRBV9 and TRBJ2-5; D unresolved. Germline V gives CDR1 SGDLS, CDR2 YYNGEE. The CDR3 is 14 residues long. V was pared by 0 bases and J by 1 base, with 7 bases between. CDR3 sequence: CASSVGSFQETQYF. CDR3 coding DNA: TGTGCCAGCAGCGTAGGCAGTTTCCAAGAGACCCAGTACTTC. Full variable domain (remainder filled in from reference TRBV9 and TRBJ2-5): DSGVTQTPKHLITATGQRVTLRCSPRSGDLSVYWYQQSLDQGLQFLIQYYNGEERAKGNILERFSAQQFPDLHSELNLSSLELGDSALYFCASSVGSFQETQYFGPGTRLLVL.

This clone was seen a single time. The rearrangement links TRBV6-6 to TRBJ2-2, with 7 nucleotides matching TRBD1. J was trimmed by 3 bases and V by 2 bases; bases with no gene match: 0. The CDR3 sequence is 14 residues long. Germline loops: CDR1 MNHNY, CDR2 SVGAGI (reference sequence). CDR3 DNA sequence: TGTGCCAGCAGTTACACAGGGGACACCGGGGAGCTGTTTTTT. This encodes CASSYTGDTGELFF.

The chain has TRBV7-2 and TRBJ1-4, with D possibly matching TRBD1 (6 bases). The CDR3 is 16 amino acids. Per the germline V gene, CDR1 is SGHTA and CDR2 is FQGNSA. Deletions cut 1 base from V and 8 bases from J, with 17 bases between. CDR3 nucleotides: TGTGCCAGCAGCTTAGGGGGGCAGGGTTGGCAGGAAAAACTGTTTTTT. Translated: CASSLGGQGWQEKLFF.

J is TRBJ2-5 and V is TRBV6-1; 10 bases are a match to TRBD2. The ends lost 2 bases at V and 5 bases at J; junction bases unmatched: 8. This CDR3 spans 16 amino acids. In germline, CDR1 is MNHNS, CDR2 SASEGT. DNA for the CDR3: TGTGCCAGCAGTGAACCGGGGCTACTAGCGGGGGAGACCCAGTACTTC. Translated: CASSEPGLLAGETQYF.

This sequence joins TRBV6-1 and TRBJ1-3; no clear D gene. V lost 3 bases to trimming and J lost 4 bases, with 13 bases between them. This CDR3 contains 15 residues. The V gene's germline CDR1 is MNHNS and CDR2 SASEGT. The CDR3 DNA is TGTGCCAGCAGTGAGCTTCTGGGGTTGGGAAACACCATATATTTT. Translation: CASSELLGLGNTIYF.

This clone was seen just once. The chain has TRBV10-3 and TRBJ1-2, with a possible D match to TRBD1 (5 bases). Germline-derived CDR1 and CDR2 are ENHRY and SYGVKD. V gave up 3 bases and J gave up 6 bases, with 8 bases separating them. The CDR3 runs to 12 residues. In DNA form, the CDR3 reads TGTGCCATCAGTGACCAGGGTAATGGCTACACCTTC. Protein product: CAISDQGNGYTF.

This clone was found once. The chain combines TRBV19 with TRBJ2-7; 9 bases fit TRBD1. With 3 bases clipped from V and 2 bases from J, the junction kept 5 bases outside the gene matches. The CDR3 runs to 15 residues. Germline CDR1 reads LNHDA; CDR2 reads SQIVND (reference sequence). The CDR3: CASSITGQGTYEQYF. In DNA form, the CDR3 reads TGTGCCAGTAGTATCACCGGACAGGGGACCTACGAGCAGTACTTC.

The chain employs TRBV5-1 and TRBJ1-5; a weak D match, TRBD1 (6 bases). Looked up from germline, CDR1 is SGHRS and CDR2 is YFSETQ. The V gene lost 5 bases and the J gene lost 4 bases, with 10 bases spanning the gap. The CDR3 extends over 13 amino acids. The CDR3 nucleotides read TGCGCCAGCAGACCAGGGGAAAATCAGCCCCAGCATTTT. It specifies CASRPGENQPQHF. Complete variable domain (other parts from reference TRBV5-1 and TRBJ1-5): KAGVTQTPRYLIKTRGQQVTLSCSPISGHRSVSWYQQTPGQGLQFLFEYFSETQRNKGNFPGRFSGRQFSNSRSEMNVSTLELGDSALYLCASRPGENQPQHFGDGTRLSIL.

The CDR3: CASSLSYVGTELREQYF. The DNA of the CDR3 is TGTGCCAGCAGCTTAAGTTACGTGGGGACAGAGCTACGAGAGCAGTACTTC. The V gene is TRBV7-9, the J gene TRBJ2-7, with 7 bases lining up with TRBD1. V trimming: 2 bases; J trimming: 7 bases; junction bases outside the gene matches: 17. The CDR3 loop spans 17 amino acids. The germline gives CDR1 SEHNR, CDR2 FQNEAQ (reference sequence).

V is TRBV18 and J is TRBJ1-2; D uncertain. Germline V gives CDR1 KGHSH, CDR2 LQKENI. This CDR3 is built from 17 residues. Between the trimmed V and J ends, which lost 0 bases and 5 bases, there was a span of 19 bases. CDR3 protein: CASSPPFTANLGYGYTF. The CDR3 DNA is TGTGCCAGCTCACCACCGTTTACGGCGAATTTGGGGTATGGCTACACCTTC.

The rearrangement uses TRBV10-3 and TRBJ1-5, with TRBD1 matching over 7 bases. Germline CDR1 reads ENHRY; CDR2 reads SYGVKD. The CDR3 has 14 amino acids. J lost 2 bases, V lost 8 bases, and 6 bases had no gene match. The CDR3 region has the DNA TGTGCCATCGGAGGCGGACAGGGCAATCAGCCCCAGCATTTT. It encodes CAIGGGQGNQPQHF.

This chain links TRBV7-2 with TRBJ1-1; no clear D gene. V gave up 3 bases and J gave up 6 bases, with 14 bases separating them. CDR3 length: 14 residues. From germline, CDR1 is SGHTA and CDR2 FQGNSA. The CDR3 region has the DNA TGTGCCAGCAGCTTTGGAATCGGAGGCGCTGAAGCTTTCTTT. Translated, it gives CASSFGIGGAEAFF.

The CDR3 sequence is CASSVRQDTGELFF. The CDR3, as DNA: TGTGCCAGCAGCGTCAGGCAAGATACCGGGGAGCTGTTTTTT. The chain carries TRBV7-8 and TRBJ2-2; D is unclear. The length of the CDR3 is 14 residues. CDR1 SGHVS and CDR2 FQNEAQ come from the germline V gene. V was pared by 5 bases and J by 5 bases, with 12 bases between.

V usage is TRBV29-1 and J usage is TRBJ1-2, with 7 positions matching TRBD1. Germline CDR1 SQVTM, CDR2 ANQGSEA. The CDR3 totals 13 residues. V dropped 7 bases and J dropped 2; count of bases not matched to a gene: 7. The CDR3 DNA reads TGCAGCGCAAGTGAACAGGGGAACTATGGCTACACCTTC. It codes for CSASEQGNYGYTF.

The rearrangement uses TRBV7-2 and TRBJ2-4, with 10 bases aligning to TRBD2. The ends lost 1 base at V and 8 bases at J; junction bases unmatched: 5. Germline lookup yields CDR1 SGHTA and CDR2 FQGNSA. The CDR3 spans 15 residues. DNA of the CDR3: TGTGCCAGCAGCTTAGTGGGGACTAGCGCTCACATTCAGTACTTC. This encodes CASSLVGTSAHIQYF.

CDR3 coding DNA: TGTGCCAGCAGCTCTCATAGCGGGGGGCCCTACGAGCAGTACTTC. It yields the protein CASSSHSGGPYEQYF. The genes are TRBV6-5 and TRBJ2-7; 10 bases line up with TRBD2. Trimming cost V 6 bases and J 2 bases; bases outside gene matches: 7. The CDR3 loop spans 15 amino acids. Germline V gives CDR1 MNHEY, CDR2 SVGAGI.

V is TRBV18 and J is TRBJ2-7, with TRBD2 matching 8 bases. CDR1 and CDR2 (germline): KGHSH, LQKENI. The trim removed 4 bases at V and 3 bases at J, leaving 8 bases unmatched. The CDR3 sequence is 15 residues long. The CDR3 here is CASSQEGLAGYEQYF. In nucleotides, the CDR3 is TGTGCCAGCTCACAAGAAGGACTAGCAGGCTACGAGCAGTACTTC.